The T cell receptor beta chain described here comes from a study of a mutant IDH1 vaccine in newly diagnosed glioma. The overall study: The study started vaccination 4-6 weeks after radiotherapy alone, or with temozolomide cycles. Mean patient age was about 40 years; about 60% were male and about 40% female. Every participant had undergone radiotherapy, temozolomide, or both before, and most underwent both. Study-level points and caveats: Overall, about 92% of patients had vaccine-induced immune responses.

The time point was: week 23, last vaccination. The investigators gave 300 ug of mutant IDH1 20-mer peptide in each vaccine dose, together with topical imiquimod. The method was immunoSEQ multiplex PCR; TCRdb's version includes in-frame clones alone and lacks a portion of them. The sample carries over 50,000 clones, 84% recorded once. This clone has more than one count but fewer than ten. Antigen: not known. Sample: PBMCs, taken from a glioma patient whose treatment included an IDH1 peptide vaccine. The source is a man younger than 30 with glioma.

CDR3 sequence reads: CASSYGQGDEQYF. For the CDR3, the DNA is TGTGCCAGCAGCTACGGACAGGGGGACGAGCAGTACTTC. J is TRBJ2-7 and V is TRBV7-3; 10 bases fit TRBD1. Germline loops: CDR1 SGHTA, CDR2 FQGTGA. V was clipped by 4 bases and J by 5 bases; unmatched bases: 2. There are 13 residues in the CDR3.